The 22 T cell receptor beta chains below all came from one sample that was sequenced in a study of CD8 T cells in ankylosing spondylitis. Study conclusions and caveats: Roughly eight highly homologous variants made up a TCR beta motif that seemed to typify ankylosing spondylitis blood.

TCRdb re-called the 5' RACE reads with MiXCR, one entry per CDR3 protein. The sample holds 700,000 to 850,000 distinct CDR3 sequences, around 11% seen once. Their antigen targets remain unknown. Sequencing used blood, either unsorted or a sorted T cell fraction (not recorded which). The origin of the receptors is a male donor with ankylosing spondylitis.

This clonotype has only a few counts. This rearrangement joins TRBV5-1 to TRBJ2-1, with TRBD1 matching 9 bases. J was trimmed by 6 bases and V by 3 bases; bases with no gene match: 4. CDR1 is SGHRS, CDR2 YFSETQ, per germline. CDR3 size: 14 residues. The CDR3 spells CASSSTGGFNEQFF. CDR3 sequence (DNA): TGCGCCAGCAGCTCAACAGGGGGCTTCAATGAGCAGTTCTTC.

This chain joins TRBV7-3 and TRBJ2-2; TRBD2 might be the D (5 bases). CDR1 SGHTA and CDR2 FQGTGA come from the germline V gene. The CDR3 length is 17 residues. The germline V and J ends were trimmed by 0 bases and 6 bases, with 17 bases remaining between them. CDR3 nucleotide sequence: TGTGCCAGCAGCTTAACTCCCAGTACGGGGATTTCCGGGGAGCTGTTTTTT. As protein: CASSLTPSTGISGELFF. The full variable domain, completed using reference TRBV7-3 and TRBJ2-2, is GAGVSQTPSNKVTEKGKYVELRCDPISGHTALYWYRQSLGQGPEFLIYFQGTGAADDSGLPNDRFFAVRPEGSVSTLKIQRTERGDSAVYLCASSLTPSTGISGELFFGEGSRLTVL.

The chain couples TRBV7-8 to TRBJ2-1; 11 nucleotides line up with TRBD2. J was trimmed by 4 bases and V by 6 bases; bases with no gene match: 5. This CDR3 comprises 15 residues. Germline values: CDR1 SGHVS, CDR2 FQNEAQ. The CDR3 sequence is CASRYSGRAYNEQFF. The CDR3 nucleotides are TGTGCCAGCAGGTATAGCGGGAGGGCGTACAATGAGCAGTTCTTC.

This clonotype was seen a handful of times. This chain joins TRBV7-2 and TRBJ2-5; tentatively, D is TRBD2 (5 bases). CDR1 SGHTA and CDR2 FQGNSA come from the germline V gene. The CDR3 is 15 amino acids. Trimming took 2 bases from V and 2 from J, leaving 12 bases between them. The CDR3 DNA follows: TGTGCCAGCAGCTTAATGGTAGCGAGACAAGAGACCCAGTACTTC. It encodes CASSLMVARQETQYF. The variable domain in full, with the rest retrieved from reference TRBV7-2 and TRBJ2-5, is GAGVSQSPSNKVTEKGKDVELRCDPISGHTALYWYRQSLGQGLEFLIYFQGNSAPDKSGLPSDRFSAERTGGSVSTLTIQRTQQEDSAVYLCASSLMVARQETQYFGPGTRLLVL.

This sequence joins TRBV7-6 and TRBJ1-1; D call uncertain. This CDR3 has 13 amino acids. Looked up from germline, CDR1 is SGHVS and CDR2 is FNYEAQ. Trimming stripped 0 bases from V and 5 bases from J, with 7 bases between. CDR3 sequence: CASSLARFTEAFF. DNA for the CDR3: TGTGCCAGCAGCTTAGCCAGGTTTACTGAAGCTTTCTTT.

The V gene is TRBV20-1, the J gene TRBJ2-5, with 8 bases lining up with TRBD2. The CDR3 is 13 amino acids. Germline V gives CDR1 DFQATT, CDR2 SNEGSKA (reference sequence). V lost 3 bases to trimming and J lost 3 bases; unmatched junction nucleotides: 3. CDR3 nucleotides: TGCAGTGCTAGGACGGGAGGGAAAGAGACCCAGTACTTC. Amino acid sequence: CSARTGGKETQYF.

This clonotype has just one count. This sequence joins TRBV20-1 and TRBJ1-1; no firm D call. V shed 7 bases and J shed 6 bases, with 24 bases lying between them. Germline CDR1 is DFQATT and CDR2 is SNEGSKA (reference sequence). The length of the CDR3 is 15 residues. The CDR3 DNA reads TGCAGTGGCTCGGGGTATGGGTGGGGAGTGGCTGAAGCTTTCTTT. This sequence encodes CSGSGYGWGVAEAFF.

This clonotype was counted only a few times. Here the CDR3 DNA reads TGTGCCAGCAGTCCGAGCTACACTGAAGCTTTCTTT. Translation: CASSPSYTEAFF. V and J are TRBV28 and TRBJ1-1; D unclear. The CDR3 contains 12 residues. Germline V gene lookup returns CDR1 MDHEN and CDR2 SYDVKM. Trimming left V 5 bases short and J 3 bases short, with 7 bases between.

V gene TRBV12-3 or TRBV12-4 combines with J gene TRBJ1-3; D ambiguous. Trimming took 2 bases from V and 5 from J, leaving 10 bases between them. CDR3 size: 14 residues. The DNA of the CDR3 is TGTGCCAGCAGTTTATTTGGGGAGCGAAACACCATATATTTT. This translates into CASSLFGERNTIYF.

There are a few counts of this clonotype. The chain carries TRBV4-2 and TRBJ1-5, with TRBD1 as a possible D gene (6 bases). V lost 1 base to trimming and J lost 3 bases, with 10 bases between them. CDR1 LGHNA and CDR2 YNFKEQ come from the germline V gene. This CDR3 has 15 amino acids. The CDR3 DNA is TGTGCCAGCAGCCAAGTCTCAGGGGACAATCAGCCCCAGCATTTT. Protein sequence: CASSQVSGDNQPQHF.

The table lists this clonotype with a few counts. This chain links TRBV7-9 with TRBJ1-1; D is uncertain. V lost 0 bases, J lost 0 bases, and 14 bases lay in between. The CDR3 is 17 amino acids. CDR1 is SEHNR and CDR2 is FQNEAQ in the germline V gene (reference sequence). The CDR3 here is CASSLAWTNTLNTEAFF. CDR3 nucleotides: TGTGCCAGCAGCTTAGCATGGACGAATACTTTGAACACTGAAGCTTTCTTT.

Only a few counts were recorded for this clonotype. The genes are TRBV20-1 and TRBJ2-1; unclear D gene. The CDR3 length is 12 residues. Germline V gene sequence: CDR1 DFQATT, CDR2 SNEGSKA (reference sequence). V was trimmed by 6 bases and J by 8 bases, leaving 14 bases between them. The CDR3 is CSALKMDHEQFF. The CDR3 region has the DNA TGCAGTGCCCTTAAAATGGATCATGAGCAGTTCTTC.

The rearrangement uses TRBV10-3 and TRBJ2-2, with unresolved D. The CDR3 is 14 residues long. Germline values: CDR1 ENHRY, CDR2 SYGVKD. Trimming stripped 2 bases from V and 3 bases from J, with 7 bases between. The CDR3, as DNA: TGTGCCATCAGTGAGAATCAGGACACCGGGGAGCTGTTTTTT. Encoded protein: CAISENQDTGELFF.

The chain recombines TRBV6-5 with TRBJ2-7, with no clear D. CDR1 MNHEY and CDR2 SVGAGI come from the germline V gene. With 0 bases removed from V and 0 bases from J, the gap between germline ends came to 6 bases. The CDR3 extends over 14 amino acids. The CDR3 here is CASSYSVFSYEQYF. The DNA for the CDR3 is TGTGCCAGCAGTTACTCGGTGTTCTCCTACGAGCAGTACTTC.

CDR3 protein: CAWRTPGLAGGNSRYNEQFF. The CDR3 DNA reads as TGTGCCTGGAGGACGCCGGGACTAGCGGGAGGAAACAGTCGGTACAATGAGCAGTTCTTC. The chain joins TRBV30 to TRBJ2-1, with 15 bases matching TRBD2. CDR3 size: 20 residues. The ends lost 3 bases at V and 4 bases at J; junction bases unmatched: 16. Germline CDR1 is GTSNPN and CDR2 is SVGIG (reference sequence).

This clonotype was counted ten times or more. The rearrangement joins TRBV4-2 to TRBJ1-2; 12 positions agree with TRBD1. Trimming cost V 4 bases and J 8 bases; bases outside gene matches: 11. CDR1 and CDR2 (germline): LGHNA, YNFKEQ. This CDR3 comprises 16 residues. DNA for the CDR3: TGTGCCAGCAGCCCCGGGACAGGGGGCGATATGTTAGGCTACACCTTC. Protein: CASSPGTGGDMLGYTF.

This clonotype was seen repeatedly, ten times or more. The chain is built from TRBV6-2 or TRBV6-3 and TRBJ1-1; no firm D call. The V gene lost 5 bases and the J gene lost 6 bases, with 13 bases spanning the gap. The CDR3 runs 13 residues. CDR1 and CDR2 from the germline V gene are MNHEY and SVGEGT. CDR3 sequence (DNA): TGTGCCAGCAGTCCCAGGTGGATCGCTGAAGCTTTCTTT. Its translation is CASSPRWIAEAFF.

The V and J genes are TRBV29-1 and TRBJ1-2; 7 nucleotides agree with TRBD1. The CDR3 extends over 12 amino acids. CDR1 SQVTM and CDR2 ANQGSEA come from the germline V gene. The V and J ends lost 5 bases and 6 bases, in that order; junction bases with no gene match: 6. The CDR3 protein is CSVIDRAHGYTF. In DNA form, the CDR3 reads TGCAGCGTTATTGACAGGGCCCATGGCTACACCTTC.

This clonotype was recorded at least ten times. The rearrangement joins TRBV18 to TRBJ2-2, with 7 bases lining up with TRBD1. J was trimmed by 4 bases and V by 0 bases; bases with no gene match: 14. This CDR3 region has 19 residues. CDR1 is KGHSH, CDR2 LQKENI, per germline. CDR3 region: CASSPPGQTTTSGTGELFF. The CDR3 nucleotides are TGTGCCAGCTCACCACCGGGACAGACTACCACCTCCGGCACCGGGGAGCTGTTTTTT.

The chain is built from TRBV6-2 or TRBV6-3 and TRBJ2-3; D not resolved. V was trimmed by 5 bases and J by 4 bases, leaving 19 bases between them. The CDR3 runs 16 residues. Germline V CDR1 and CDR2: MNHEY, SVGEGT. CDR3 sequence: CASSRGRDLSADTQYF. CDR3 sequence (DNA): TGTGCCAGCAGTCGTGGAAGGGATCTGAGTGCAGATACGCAGTATTTT.

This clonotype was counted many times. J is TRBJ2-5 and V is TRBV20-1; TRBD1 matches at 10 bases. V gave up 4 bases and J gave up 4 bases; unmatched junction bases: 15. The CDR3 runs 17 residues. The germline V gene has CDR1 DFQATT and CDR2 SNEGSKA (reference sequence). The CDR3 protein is CSATNSRDRGFRETQYF. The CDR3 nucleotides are TGCAGTGCTACTAATAGCCGGGACAGGGGATTTCGAGAGACCCAGTACTTC.

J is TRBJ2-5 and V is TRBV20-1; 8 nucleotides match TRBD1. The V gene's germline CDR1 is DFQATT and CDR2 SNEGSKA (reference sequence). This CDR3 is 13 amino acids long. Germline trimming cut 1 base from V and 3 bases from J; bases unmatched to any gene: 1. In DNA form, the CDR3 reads TGCAGTGCTAGAGGACAGGGGAAAGAGACCCAGTACTTC. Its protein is CSARGQGKETQYF.